This record covers a single TCR beta chain. This entry is derived from a study of blood T cell repertoires in COVID-19. Whole-study context: Researchers got acute and convalescent COVID-19 samples from the United States, Italy and Spain.

TCRdb keeps only in-frame clones here, not all; method: immunoSEQ multiplex PCR. The sample has about 160,000 clones; roughly 90% are singletons. Germline CDR1 MNHEY, CDR2 SMNVEV (reference sequence). The CDR3 covers 15 residues. Trimming stripped 3 bases from V and 0 bases from J, with 12 bases between. What was sequenced was peripheral blood. This chain joins TRBV27 and TRBJ2-7; the D gene is possibly TRBD2 (6 bases). The sequence derives from a man aged 45-65 years with acute or convalescent COVID-19. CDR3 sequence: CASSFRLGSSYEQYV. The DNA of the CDR3 is TGTGCCAGCAGTTTCCGACTAGGGAGCTCCTACGAGCAGTACGTC.